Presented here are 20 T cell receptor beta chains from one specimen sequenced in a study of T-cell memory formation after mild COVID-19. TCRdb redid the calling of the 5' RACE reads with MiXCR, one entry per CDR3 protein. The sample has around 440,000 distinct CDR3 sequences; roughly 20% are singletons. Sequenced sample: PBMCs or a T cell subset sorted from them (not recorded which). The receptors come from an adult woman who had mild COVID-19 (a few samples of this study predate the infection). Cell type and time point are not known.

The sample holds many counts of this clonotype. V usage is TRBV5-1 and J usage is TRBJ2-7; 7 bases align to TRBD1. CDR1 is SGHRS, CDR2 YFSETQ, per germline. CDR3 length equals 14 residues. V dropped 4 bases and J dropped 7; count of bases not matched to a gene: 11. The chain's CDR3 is CASSIGTVRGEQYF. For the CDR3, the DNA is TGCGCCAGCAGCATCGGGACAGTTCGGGGAGAGCAGTACTTC.

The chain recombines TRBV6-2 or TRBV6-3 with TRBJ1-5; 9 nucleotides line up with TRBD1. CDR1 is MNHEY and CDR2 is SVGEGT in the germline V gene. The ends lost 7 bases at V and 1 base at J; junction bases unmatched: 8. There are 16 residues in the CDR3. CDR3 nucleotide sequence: TGTGCCAGCAAAGCTCTTGGGACAGGGAGCAATCAGCCCCAGCATTTT. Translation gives CASKALGTGSNQPQHF.

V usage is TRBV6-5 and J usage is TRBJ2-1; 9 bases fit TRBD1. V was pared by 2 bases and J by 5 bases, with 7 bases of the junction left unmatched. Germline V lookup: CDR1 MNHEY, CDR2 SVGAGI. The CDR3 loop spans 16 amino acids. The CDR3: CASSYLLGTGNNEQFF. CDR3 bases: TGTGCCAGCAGTTACCTGTTGGGGACAGGGAACAATGAGCAGTTCTTC.

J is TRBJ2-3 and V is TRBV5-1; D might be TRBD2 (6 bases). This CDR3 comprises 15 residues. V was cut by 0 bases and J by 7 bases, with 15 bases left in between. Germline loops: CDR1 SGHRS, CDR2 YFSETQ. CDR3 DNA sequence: TGCGCCAGCAGCTTGGCCGGGACTGGCCTGTATACGCAGTATTTT. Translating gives CASSLAGTGLYTQYF.

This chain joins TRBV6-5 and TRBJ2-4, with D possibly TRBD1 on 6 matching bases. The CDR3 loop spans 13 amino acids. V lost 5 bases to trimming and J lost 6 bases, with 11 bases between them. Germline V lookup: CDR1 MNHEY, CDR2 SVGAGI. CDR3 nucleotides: TGTGCCAGCAGTACCCCGACAGGAAACATTCAGTACTTC. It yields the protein CASSTPTGNIQYF.

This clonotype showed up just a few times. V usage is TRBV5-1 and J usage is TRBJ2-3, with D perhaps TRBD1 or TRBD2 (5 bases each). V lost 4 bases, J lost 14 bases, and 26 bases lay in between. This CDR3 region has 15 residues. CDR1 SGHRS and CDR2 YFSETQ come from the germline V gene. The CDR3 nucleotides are TGCGCCAGCAGCGACGGGACCGGAGCCAGCGAGTTGGGGTATTTT. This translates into CASSDGTGASELGYF.

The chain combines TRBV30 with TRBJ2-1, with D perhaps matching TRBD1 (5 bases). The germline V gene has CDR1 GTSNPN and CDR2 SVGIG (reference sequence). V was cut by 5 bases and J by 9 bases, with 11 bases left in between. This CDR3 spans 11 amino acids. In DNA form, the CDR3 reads TGTGCCTGGGGCGACAGCGTTGAGCAGTTCTTC. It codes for CAWGDSVEQFF.

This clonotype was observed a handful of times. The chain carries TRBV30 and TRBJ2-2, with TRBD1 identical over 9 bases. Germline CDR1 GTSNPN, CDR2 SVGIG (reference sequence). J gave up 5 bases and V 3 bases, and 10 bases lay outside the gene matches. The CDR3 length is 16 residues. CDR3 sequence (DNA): TGTGCCTGGAGCCCGGGACAGGGACTGCTGACCGGGGAGCTGTTTTTT. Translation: CAWSPGQGLLTGELFF.

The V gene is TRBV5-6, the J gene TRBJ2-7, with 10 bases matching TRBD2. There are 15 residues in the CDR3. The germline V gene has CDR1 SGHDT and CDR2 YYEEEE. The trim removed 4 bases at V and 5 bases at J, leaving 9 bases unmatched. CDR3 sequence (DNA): TGTGCCAGCAGCCGTCAGGGACTAGCGCGGCACGAGCAGTACTTC. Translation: CASSRQGLARHEQYF.

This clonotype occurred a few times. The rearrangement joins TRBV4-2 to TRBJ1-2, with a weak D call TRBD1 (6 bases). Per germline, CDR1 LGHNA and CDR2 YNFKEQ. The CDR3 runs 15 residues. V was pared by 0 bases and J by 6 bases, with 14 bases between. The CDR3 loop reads CASSQDLGGGNGYTF. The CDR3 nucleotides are TGTGCCAGCAGCCAAGATTTAGGAGGGGGGAATGGCTACACCTTC.

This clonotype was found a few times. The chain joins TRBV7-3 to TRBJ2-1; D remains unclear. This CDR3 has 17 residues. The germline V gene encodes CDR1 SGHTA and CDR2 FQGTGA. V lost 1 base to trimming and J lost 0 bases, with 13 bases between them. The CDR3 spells CASSLIPARSSYNEQFF. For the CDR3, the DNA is TGTGCCAGCAGCTTAATCCCAGCGAGAAGCTCCTACAATGAGCAGTTCTTC.

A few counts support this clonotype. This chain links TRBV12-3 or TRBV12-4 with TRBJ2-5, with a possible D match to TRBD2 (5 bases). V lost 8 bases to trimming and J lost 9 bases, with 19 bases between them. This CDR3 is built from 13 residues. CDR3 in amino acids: CASSVRGYGAQYF. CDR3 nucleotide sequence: TGTGCCAGCTCCGTCCGGGGATATGGGGCCCAGTACTTC.

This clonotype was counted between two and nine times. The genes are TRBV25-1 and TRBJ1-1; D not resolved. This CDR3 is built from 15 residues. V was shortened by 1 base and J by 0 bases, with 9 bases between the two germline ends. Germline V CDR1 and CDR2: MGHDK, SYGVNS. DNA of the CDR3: TGTGCCAGCAGTGAATCTCGGGTATTGAACACTGAAGCTTTCTTT. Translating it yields CASSESRVLNTEAFF. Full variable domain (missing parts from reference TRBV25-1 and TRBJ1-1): EADIYQTPRYLVIGTGKKITLECSQTMGHDKMYWYQQDPGMELHLIHYSYGVNSTEKGDLSSESTVSRIRTEHFPLTLESARPSHTSQYLCASSESRVLNTEAFFGQGTRLTVV.

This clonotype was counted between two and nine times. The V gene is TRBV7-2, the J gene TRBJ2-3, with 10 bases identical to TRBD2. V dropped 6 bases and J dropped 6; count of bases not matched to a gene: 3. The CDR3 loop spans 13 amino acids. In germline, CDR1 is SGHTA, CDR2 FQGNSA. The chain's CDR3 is CASRLAGSDTQYF. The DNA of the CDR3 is TGTGCCAGCAGACTAGCGGGATCTGATACGCAGTATTTT.

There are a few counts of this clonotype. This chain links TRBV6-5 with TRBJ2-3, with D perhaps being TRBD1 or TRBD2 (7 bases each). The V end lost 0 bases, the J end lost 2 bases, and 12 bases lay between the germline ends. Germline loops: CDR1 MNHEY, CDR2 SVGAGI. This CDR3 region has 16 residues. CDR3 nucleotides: TGTGCCAGCAGTTACTCGGGGGGGACAGCCACAGATACGCAGTATTTT. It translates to CASSYSGGTATDTQYF.

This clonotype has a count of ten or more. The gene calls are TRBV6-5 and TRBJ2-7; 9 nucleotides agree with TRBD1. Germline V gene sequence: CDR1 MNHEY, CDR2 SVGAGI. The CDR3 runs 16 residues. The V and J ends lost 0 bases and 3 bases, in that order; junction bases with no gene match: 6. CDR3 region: CASSYSFGQGLYEQYF. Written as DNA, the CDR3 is TGTGCCAGCAGTTACTCGTTCGGACAGGGGCTCTACGAGCAGTACTTC.

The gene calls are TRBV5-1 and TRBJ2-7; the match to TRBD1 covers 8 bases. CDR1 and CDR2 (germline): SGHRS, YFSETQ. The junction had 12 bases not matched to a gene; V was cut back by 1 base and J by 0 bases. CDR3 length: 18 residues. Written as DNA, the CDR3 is TGCGCCAGCAGCTTGTCAGTCCAGGGGGCCCGGAGCTCCTACGAGCAGTACTTC. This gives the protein CASSLSVQGARSSYEQYF. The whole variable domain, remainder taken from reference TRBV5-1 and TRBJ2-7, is KAGVTQTPRYLIKTRGQQVTLSCSPISGHRSVSWYQQTPGQGLQFLFEYFSETQRNKGNFPGRFSGRQFSNSRSEMNVSTLELGDSALYLCASSLSVQGARSSYEQYFGPGTRLTVT.

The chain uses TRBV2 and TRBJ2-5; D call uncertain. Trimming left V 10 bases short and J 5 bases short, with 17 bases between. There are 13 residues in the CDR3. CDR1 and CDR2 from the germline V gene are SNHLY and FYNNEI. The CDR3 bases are TGTGCCACCTGGAACCTTGACAACGAGACCCAGTACTTC. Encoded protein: CATWNLDNETQYF.

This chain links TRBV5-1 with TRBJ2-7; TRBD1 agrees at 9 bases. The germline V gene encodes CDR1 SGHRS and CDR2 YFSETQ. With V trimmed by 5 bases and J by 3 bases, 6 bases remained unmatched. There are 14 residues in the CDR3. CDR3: CASSLRDRDYEQYF. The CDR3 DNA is TGCGCCAGCAGTTTAAGGGACAGGGACTACGAGCAGTACTTC.

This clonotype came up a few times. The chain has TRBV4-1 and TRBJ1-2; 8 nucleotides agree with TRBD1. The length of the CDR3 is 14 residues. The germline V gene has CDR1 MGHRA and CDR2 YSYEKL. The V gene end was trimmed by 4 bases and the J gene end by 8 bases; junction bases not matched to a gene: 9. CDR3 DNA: TGCGCCAGCAGCCGAAGTCCGACAGGGGAAGGCTACACCTTC. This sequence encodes CASSRSPTGEGYTF.